This T cell receptor beta chain was sequenced during a study of human T cells and chemical hapten exposure. Study-wide findings and caveats: DPC sensitization did not alter TCRs above 1 in 1000 frequency. Given that the donors had alopecia, their immune response may differ from that seen in healthy people.

Time point: patch test 1, 2 weeks after DPC sensitization. Sample treatment: therapeutic diphenylcyclopropenone sensitization with weekly scalp DPC. The drawing of blood occurred before each patch test was applied. This clonotype appeared many times. The antigen is unknown. Unique molecular identifiers were affixed to discrete cDNA molecules within the library. TCRdb called the RACE reads again in MiXCR, with one record for every CDR3 protein. This sample has tens of thousands of distinct CDR3 sequences; about 9.3% occur once, and the top ten carry about 14%. The germline V gene encodes CDR1 MRHNA and CDR2 SNTAGT. CDR3 length: 16 amino acids. The J segment lost 6 bases and the V segment lost 0 bases, leaving 6 bases of the junction unmatched.

The specimen comprised whole blood, sampled in connection with sensitization to the hapten diphenylcyclopropenone (DPC). The sequence came from a woman in her thirties or forties with alopecia areata. Some clones in this sample may be carry-over from other donors' samples. This sequence joins TRBV6-4 and TRBJ2-3; 10 nucleotides line up with TRBD2. The CDR3 nucleotides read TGTGCCAGCAGTGACTCGATAGCGGGGGGTGTTGATACGCAGTATTTT. Protein sequence: CASSDSIAGGVDTQYF.